Listed below are T cell receptor beta chains from one sample, sequenced in a study of blood T cells in healthy people across ages. TCRdb analysed the 5' RACE reads with MiXCR anew, one entry per CDR3 protein. The sample holds some 670,000 distinct CDR3 sequences, over 40% seen once. Sequencing input: blood. The origin of the receptors is a woman aged 80 or older in good health. The CDR3 runs from the conserved cysteine through the conserved F or W. Each record gives: D gene, clone size, V gene, J gene, CDR3 DNA, CDR3 protein. A D gene is named only where the DNA matches it firmly. Expanded clones are given a class, and other clones once, few, many or no size at all.

D: NA
size: many
V: TRBV4-1
J: TRBJ2-1
DNA: TGCGCCAGCAGAAATTTAATGTTGGGTGAGCAGTTCTTC
CDR3: CASRNLMLGEQFF

D: NA
size: many
V: TRBV27
J: TRBJ2-5
DNA: TGTGCCAGCAGCCCAACCCCGCCAGAGACCCAGTACTTC
CDR3: CASSPTPPETQYF

D: NA
size: many
V: TRBV5-1
J: TRBJ1-2
DNA: TGCGCCAGCAGCCTGCTACCGGGACACCGCTATGGCTACACCTTC
CDR3: CASSLLPGHRYGYTF

D: NA
size: many
V: TRBV2
J: TRBJ1-2
DNA: TGTGCCAGCATGATACTTAACTATGGCTACACCTTC
CDR3: CASMILNYGYTF

D: TRBD1
size: NA
V: TRBV5-1
J: TRBJ2-3
DNA: TGCGCCAGCAGCATAGCACCGGGGACAACAGGGGGTACGCAGTATTTT
CDR3: CASSIAPGTTGGTQYF

D: NA
size: NA
V: TRBV20-1
J: TRBJ2-7
DNA: TGCAGTGCTTTGACTCCTAGCTCCTACGAGCAGTACTTC
CDR3: CSALTPSSYEQYF

D: NA
size: few
V: TRBV28
J: TRBJ1-5
DNA: TGTGCCAGCAGTTTCGACAGCCCTAGCAATCAGCCCCAGCATTTT
CDR3: CASSFDSPSNQPQHF

D: NA
size: many
V: TRBV5-1
J: TRBJ2-1
DNA: TGCGCCAGCAGGCCCGGGACCCCGATCTTGGAGCAGTTCTTC
CDR3: CASRPGTPILEQFF

D: TRBD2
size: few
V: TRBV5-1
J: TRBJ2-3
DNA: TGCGCCAGCAGCTTGGCCGGCGGGAGCCGTACAGATACGCAGTATTTT
CDR3: CASSLAGGSRTDTQYF

D: NA
size: many
V: TRBV7-2
J: TRBJ2-3
DNA: TGTGCCAGCAGCTCCAGGGGCAGGGTTCCAATGTTGATAGATACGCAGTATTTT
CDR3: CASSSRGRVPMLIDTQYF

D: NA
size: many
V: TRBV28
J: TRBJ2-1
DNA: TGTGCCAGCAATCAGGGGGGATACAATGAGCAGTTCTTC
CDR3: CASNQGGYNEQFF

D: NA
size: NA
V: TRBV4-1
J: TRBJ2-1
DNA: TGCGCCAGCAGCCAAGTGGTTACATATGAGCAGTTCTTC
CDR3: CASSQVVTYEQFF

D: NA
size: NA
V: TRBV7-3
J: TRBJ1-1
DNA: TGTGCCAGCAGCCCGCGACAGGAGGCTTTCTTT
CDR3: CASSPRQEAFF

D: TRBD2
size: few
V: TRBV6-5
J: TRBJ2-4
DNA: TGTGCCAGCAGTTACTCTCTAGCGGGAGAACAAAACATTCAGTACTTC
CDR3: CASSYSLAGEQNIQYF

D: NA
size: NA
V: TRBV3-1
J: TRBJ1-4
DNA: TGTGCCAGCAGCGTTTCGCGGGGAAATGAAAAACTGTTTTTT
CDR3: CASSVSRGNEKLFF

D: NA
size: NA
V: TRBV3-1
J: TRBJ2-1
DNA: TGTGCCAGCAGCCACCCCATTCCAACGGAGCAGTTCTTC
CDR3: CASSHPIPTEQFF

D: TRBD2
size: few
V: TRBV7-2
J: TRBJ2-4
DNA: TGTGCCAGCAGCTTAGGACCCGGGACTAGGTCACAGAATTTAGCCAAAAACATTCAGTACTTC
CDR3: CASSLGPGTRSQNLAKNIQYF

D: NA
size: NA
V: TRBV30
J: TRBJ1-1
DNA: TGTGCCTGGAGGGTAGCAGGGGATAGTGAAGCTTTCTTT
CDR3: CAWRVAGDSEAFF

D: NA
size: NA
V: TRBV12-5
J: TRBJ1-5
DNA: TGTGCTAGTGGTTTGGGGGGAAGCAATCAGCCCCAGCATTTT
CDR3: CASGLGGSNQPQHF

D: NA
size: NA
V: TRBV10-3
J: TRBJ2-3
DNA: TGTGCCATCAGTGACTCTACAGGTTCAGATACGCAGTATTTT
CDR3: CAISDSTGSDTQYF

D: NA
size: NA
V: TRBV18
J: TRBJ2-4
DNA: TGTGCCAGCTCACCACGCGTCAGCGGAATAGCCAAAAACATTCAGTACTTC
CDR3: CASSPRVSGIAKNIQYF

D: NA
size: NA
V: TRBV4-1
J: TRBJ1-5
DNA: TGCGCCAGCAGCCAAGACAGGAGCAATCAGCCCCAGCATTTT
CDR3: CASSQDRSNQPQHF

D: TRBD2
size: many
V: TRBV6-5
J: TRBJ2-2
DNA: TGTGCCAGCAAAAGGGCCGCGGCGGGAGGGTTAAACACCGGGGAGCTGTTTTTT
CDR3: CASKRAAAGGLNTGELFF

D: NA
size: NA
V: TRBV28
J: TRBJ2-7
DNA: TGTGCCAGCAGCTTAGGGATTATCTCCTACGAGCAGTACTTC
CDR3: CASSLGIISYEQYF

D: NA
size: many
V: TRBV6-5
J: TRBJ2-7
DNA: TGTGCCAGCAGTTACTCGGCCTCGGGACGGAGGTACGAGCAGTACTTC
CDR3: CASSYSASGRRYEQYF

D: NA
size: NA
V: TRBV20-1
J: TRBJ2-1
DNA: TGCAGTGCTAGGGGCCTTACGGATGAGCAGTTCTTC
CDR3: CSARGLTDEQFF

D: NA
size: once
V: TRBV21-1
J: TRBJ1-2
DNA: TGTGCCAGCAGCAATGGGACAGGGCGCGGCTACACCTTC
CDR3: CASSNGTGRGYTF

D: TRBD2
size: NA
V: TRBV6-5
J: TRBJ2-1
DNA: TGTGCCAGCAGCCCTTCGCTAGCGGTTGAGCAGTTCTTC
CDR3: CASSPSLAVEQFF

D: TRBD1
size: NA
V: TRBV7-3
J: TRBJ1-6
DNA: TGTGCCAGCAGCTTATACGGGACAGGGACGATTAGTTCACCCCTCCACTTT
CDR3: CASSLYGTGTISSPLHF

D: NA
size: many
V: TRBV5-1
J: TRBJ2-1
DNA: TGCGCCAGCAGCTTGGTAGGGCAGGGTGCGTGGAAGGAGCAGTTCTTC
CDR3: CASSLVGQGAWKEQFF

D: TRBD2
size: NA
V: TRBV24-1
J: TRBJ2-7
DNA: TGTGCCACCAGTGTTGGCGGGAGCTACGAGCAGTACTTC
CDR3: CATSVGGSYEQYF

D: NA
size: once
V: TRBV20-1
J: TRBJ2-6
DNA: TGCAGTGCTTTCCCCCAGGGATCTGGGGCCAACGTCCTGACTTTC
CDR3: CSAFPQGSGANVLTF

D: NA
size: many
V: TRBV5-1
J: TRBJ2-7
DNA: TGCGCCAGCAGCGCCGACAGATTTTACGAGCAGTACTTC
CDR3: CASSADRFYEQYF

D: NA
size: many
V: TRBV2
J: TRBJ2-3
DNA: TGTGCCAGCAGCCCAGACAGGAATGAGCAGTATTTT
CDR3: CASSPDRNEQYF

D: NA
size: many
V: TRBV28
J: TRBJ2-1
DNA: TGTGCCAGCAGTTCCCGAGGGAGAGCGCAGTTCTTC
CDR3: CASSSRGRAQFF

D: NA
size: NA
V: TRBV5-1
J: TRBJ1-1
DNA: TGCGCCAGCAGTCCTATTATAGGGGACACCGACACTGAAGCTTTCTTT
CDR3: CASSPIIGDTDTEAFF

D: NA
size: NA
V: TRBV29-1
J: TRBJ2-5
DNA: TGCAGCGTTGCCCCCGGACAGCTGGAAGAGACCCAGTACTTC
CDR3: CSVAPGQLEETQYF

D: NA
size: once
V: TRBV4-1
J: TRBJ2-3
DNA: TGCGCCAGCAGCCAGGTCCCAGCGGGTGTCACAAATACGCAGTATTTT
CDR3: CASSQVPAGVTNTQYF

D: TRBD1
size: NA
V: TRBV5-1
J: TRBJ2-1
DNA: TGCGCCAGCAGCCGGGACAGGACCCCTGCCTACAATGAGCAGTTCTTC
CDR3: CASSRDRTPAYNEQFF

D: TRBD2
size: many
V: TRBV5-5
J: TRBJ2-1
DNA: TGTGCCAGCAGAAACCGGACTAGCGGTTTCTCCTACAATGAGCAGTTCTTC
CDR3: CASRNRTSGFSYNEQFF

D: TRBD2
size: many
V: TRBV4-1
J: TRBJ2-7
DNA: TGCGCCAGCAGCCAAGACGGGACTAGAGCCTACGAGCAGTACTTC
CDR3: CASSQDGTRAYEQYF

D: NA
size: NA
V: TRBV11-2
J: TRBJ2-7
DNA: TGTGCCAGCAGCCTTTCCATCGGATACGAGCAGTACTTC
CDR3: CASSLSIGYEQYF

D: TRBD2
size: few
V: TRBV7-2
J: TRBJ2-3
DNA: TGTGCCAGCCTCGCTAATCTAGCGGGGGTCAGGGGTGCGCAGTATTTT
CDR3: CASLANLAGVRGAQYF

D: NA
size: NA
V: TRBV7-9
J: TRBJ2-7
DNA: TGTGCCAGCAGCTCCTCAGGGTACAATGAGCAGTACTTC
CDR3: CASSSSGYNEQYF

D: NA
size: many
V: TRBV20-1
J: TRBJ2-3
DNA: TGCAGTGCTGAACCAGGGGCCCCAGATACGCAGTATTTT
CDR3: CSAEPGAPDTQYF

D: NA
size: NA
V: TRBV10-3
J: TRBJ1-5
DNA: TGTGCCATCAGCCAGGGTCCGGGTCAGCCCCAGCATTTT
CDR3: CAISQGPGQPQHF

D: NA
size: few
V: TRBV6-5
J: TRBJ2-7
DNA: TGTGCCACTACAGATCTGGCCGGGGGACGGGAGCAGTACTTC
CDR3: CATTDLAGGREQYF

D: NA
size: many
V: TRBV12-3/TRBV12-4
J: TRBJ2-5
DNA: TGTGCCAGCAGTTTTCGACAGGCAGGAGAGACCCAGTACTTC
CDR3: CASSFRQAGETQYF

D: TRBD1
size: NA
V: TRBV4-3
J: TRBJ2-7
DNA: TGCGCCAGCAGCCCGGACAGGGGGCAGTACGAGCAGTACTTC
CDR3: CASSPDRGQYEQYF

D: TRBD2
size: few
V: TRBV4-2
J: TRBJ2-7
DNA: TGTGCCAGCAGCCCTCCGGGGACTAGCGGGATCAATGAGCAGTACTTC
CDR3: CASSPPGTSGINEQYF